These T cell receptor beta chains were read from a single sample in a study of T cell responses to AZD1222 COVID-19 vaccine. Libraries were prepared by immunoSEQ multiplex PCR; TCRdb keeps only in-frame clonotypes and omits some of them. The profile shows 150,000 to 200,000 clones, approximately 90% of them singletons. The specimen was peripheral blood, collected 28 days after the second AZD1222 dose. The receptors derive from an adult who received the AZD1222 COVID-19 vaccine. Each CDR3 is given with its conserved first and last residue. D genes are given only for firm matches. Some rows have no size entry. The others give once, few or many, or a class for an expanded clone.

TRBD1	TRBJ2-7	TRBV5-1	.	CASSSSGTGGYEQYF	TGCGCCAGCAGCTCCTCCGGGACAGGGGGCTACGAGCAGTACTTC
TRBD1	TRBJ1-3	TRBV30	.	CAWNPQNRGSTIYF	TGTGCCTGGAACCCCCAGAACAGGGGATCCACCATATATTTT
TRBD1	TRBJ1-4	TRBV6-1	few	CASSEQGQGGEKLFF	TGTGCCAGCAGTGAACAGGGACAGGGTGGCGAAAAACTGTTTTTT
.	TRBJ1-1	TRBV7-7	.	CASSLQRNTEAFF	TGTGCTAGCAGCCTACAGAGGAACACTGAAGCTTTCTTT
.	TRBJ1-1	TRBV7-9	.	CASSLQGRNTEAFF	TGTGCCAGCAGCTTACAGGGGCGAAACACTGAAGCTTTCTTT
.	TRBJ1-1	TRBV12-3/TRBV12-4	once	CASSIRQNTEAFF	TGTGCCAGCAGTATTCGACAGAACACTGAAGCTTTCTTT
TRBD1	TRBJ2-7	TRBV19	.	CASSEPGQDPWEQYF	TGTGCCAGTAGCGAACCGGGACAGGACCCCTGGGAGCAGTACTTC
TRBD1	TRBJ2-3	TRBV18	.	CASSLRDRGTDTQYF	TGTGCCAGCTCACTCAGGGACAGGGGCACAGATACGCAGTATTTT
.	TRBJ2-5	TRBV12-3/TRBV12-4	.	CASSRQETQYF	TGTGCCAGCAGCCGGCAAGAGACCCAGTACTTC
.	TRBJ1-3	TRBV6-5	.	CASIHGNTIYF	TGTGCCAGCATCCACGGAAACACCATATATTTT
.	TRBJ2-7	TRBV21-1	once	CASSKGLGLAATYEQYF	TGTGCCAGCAGCAAAGGATTGGGACTAGCGGCAACCTACGAGCAGTACTTC
TRBD2	TRBJ2-3	TRBV5-4	.	CASSPQTSGADTQYF	TGTGCCAGCAGCCCGCAGACTAGCGGCGCTGATACGCAGTATTTT
TRBD1	TRBJ1-2	TRBV9	.	CASSVVQGEGYTF	TGTGCCAGCAGCGTAGTGCAGGGGGAAGGCTACACCTTC
TRBD1	TRBJ2-3	TRBV6-2/TRBV6-3	.	CASSEPQGATDTQYF	TGTGCCAGCAGCGAACCGCAGGGGGCCACAGATACGCAGTATTTT
.	TRBJ1-5	TRBV15	.	CATSRSTVDQPQHF	TGTGCCACCAGCAGATCGACAGTGGATCAGCCCCAGCATTTT
TRBD2	TRBJ2-7	TRBV5-1	.	CASSPSGLSSYEQYF	TGCGCCAGCAGCCCTAGCGGGCTAAGCTCCTACGAGCAGTACTTC
.	TRBJ2-7	TRBV28	.	CASRMDSPHYEQYF	TGTGCCAGCAGGATGGACAGCCCCCACTACGAGCAGTACTTC
.	TRBJ1-3	TRBV5-4	.	CASSLDGGTGNTIYF	TGTGCCAGCAGCTTGGATGGGGGAACTGGAAACACCATATATTTT
.	TRBJ1-3	TRBV28	.	CASSSPGLSGNTIYF	TGTGCCAGCAGTTCCCCAGGTCTCTCTGGAAACACCATATATTTT
.	TRBJ2-3	TRBV11-2	.	CASSSLRTGGGWTQYF	TGTGCCAGCAGCTCTCTGAGGACCGGGGGAGGTTGGACGCAGTATTTT
.	TRBJ2-1	TRBV23-1	.	CASSQSPAETGNMPNEQFF	TGCGCCAGCAGTCAATCGCCCGCGGAGACTGGGAACATGCCCAATGAGCAGTTCTTC
TRBD1	TRBJ2-5	TRBV5-4	.	CASSLGQGRETQYF	TGTGCCAGCAGCTTGGGACAGGGCCGGGAGACCCAGTACTTC
.	TRBJ2-7	TRBV11-2	.	CASSLDRTINSYEQYF	TGTGCCAGCAGCTTAGACAGGACTATTAACTCCTACGAGCAGTACTTC
.	TRBJ2-7	TRBV27	.	CASSLSYSRELPGSYEQYF	TGTGCCAGCAGTTTATCTTATAGTCGGGAGCTACCTGGCTCCTACGAGCAGTACTTC
.	TRBJ2-7	TRBV6-2/TRBV6-3	.	CASSVLSGPYEQYF	TGTGCCAGCAGCGTACTCTCGGGACCTTACGAGCAGTACTTC
.	TRBJ1-3	TRBV18	.	CASSPQSGPGNTIYF	TGTGCCAGCTCACCGCAAAGCGGTCCGGGAAACACCATATATTTT
.	TRBJ2-5	TRBV5-4	.	CASSLEYQETQYF	TGTGCCAGCAGCTTGGAGTACCAAGAGACCCAGTACTTC
.	TRBJ2-2	TRBV4-3	.	CASSQAEAGVGAGELFF	TGCGCCAGCAGCCAAGCCGAGGCCGGTGTCGGGGCCGGGGAGCTGTTTTTT
.	TRBJ2-1	TRBV7-2	few	CASTEQGNYNEQFF	TGTGCCAGCACCGAGCAGGGGAACTACAATGAGCAGTTCTTC